The 7 T cell receptor beta chains presented below share a single source sample, sequenced in a study of T cell responses to AZD1222 COVID-19 vaccine. Generated by immunoSEQ multiplex PCR, the TCRdb table keeps only in-frame clones and is missing some. The table includes roughly 120,000 clones, approximately 90% detected once. This specimen was peripheral blood, taken 28 days after the second AZD1222 dose. The origin of the receptors is an adult who received the AZD1222 COVID-19 vaccine.

The rearrangement joins TRBV27 to TRBJ2-7, with 8 bases aligning to TRBD1. Losses at the gene ends were 5 bases for V and 5 bases for J; bases not matched to a gene: 5. Germline CDR1 and CDR2: MNHEY and SMNVEV (reference sequence). CDR3 size: 13 residues. CDR3 nucleotide sequence: TGTGCCAGCAGTCGCGACAGGGGCAACGAGCAGTACTTC. It codes for CASSRDRGNEQYF.

This clone was seen a handful of times. J is TRBJ2-7 and V is TRBV7-6; D may match TRBD1 or TRBD2 (7 bases each). This CDR3 has 17 amino acids. V lost 5 bases to trimming and J lost 2 bases, with 22 bases between them. Per germline, CDR1 SGHVS and CDR2 FNYEAQ. This CDR3 is CASSTIRGGQRPYEQYF. CDR3 nucleotides: TGTGCCAGCAGCACTATCAGGGGGGGACAGAGACCCTACGAGCAGTACTTC.

The CDR3 DNA follows: TGTGCCAGCAGTAGGACAGATTACTATGGCTACACCTTC. Translating it yields CASSRTDYYGYTF. The J gene is TRBJ1-2, the V gene TRBV6-5, with D perhaps matching TRBD1 (6 bases). CDR3 length: 13 residues. CDR1 MNHEY and CDR2 SVGAGI come from the germline V gene. Trimming took off 5 bases at V and 3 bases at J, with 10 bases between the two ends.

This rearrangement joins TRBV11-3 to TRBJ2-3; D possibly uses TRBD1 or TRBD2 (5 bases each). The CDR3 is 14 residues long. CDR1 and CDR2 from the germline V gene are SGHNT and YENEEA. Trimming took 1 base from V and 5 from J, leaving 10 bases between them. The CDR3 sequence: CASSLGDGQDTQYF. CDR3 in DNA: TGTGCCAGCAGCTTAGGGGACGGACAAGATACGCAGTATTTT.

The J gene is TRBJ2-1, the V gene TRBV5-1; 7 nucleotides agree with TRBD2. The CDR3 sequence is 15 residues long. V shed 4 bases and J 0 bases; nucleotides not matched to a gene: 4. Looked up from germline, CDR1 is SGHRS and CDR2 is YFSETQ. The CDR3 sequence: CASSKGTTSYNEQFF. The CDR3 DNA sequence: TGCGCCAGCAGCAAAGGGACTACCTCCTACAATGAGCAGTTCTTC. The full variable domain, in which reference TRBV5-1 and TRBJ2-1 provide the parts outside the CDR3, is KAGVTQTPRYLIKTRGQQVTLSCSPISGHRSVSWYQQTPGQGLQFLFEYFSETQRNKGNFPGRFSGRQFSNSRSEMNVSTLELGDSALYLCASSKGTTSYNEQFFGPGTRLTVL.

CDR3 DNA: TGTGCCAGCAACCCTAGCGGGGGTGTGGACACAGATACGCAGTATTTT. It is translated as CASNPSGGVDTDTQYF. The chain employs TRBV19 and TRBJ2-3, with 10 positions matching TRBD2. The CDR3 has 16 amino acids. CDR1 and CDR2 from the germline V gene are LNHDA and SQIVND (reference sequence). After removal of 9 bases from V and 2 bases from J, the junction contained 11 bases not matched to a gene. Drawing the rest from reference TRBV19 and TRBJ2-3, the complete variable domain is DGGITQSPKYLFRKEGQNVTLSCEQNLNHDAMYWYRQDPGQGLRLIYYSQIVNDFQKGDIAEGYSVSREKKESFPLTVTSAQKNPTAFYLCASNPSGGVDTDTQYFGPGTRLTVL.

This clone was counted at least ten times. The CDR3 spells CASSLLGAGGLYEQYF. The CDR3, as DNA: TGTGCCAGCAGTTTACTTGGGGCAGGGGGTCTCTACGAGCAGTACTTC. The J gene is TRBJ2-7, the V gene TRBV28, with 7 bases lining up with TRBD1. CDR3 length: 16 residues. V gave up 2 bases and J gave up 3 bases; unmatched junction bases: 10. From germline, CDR1 is MDHEN and CDR2 SYDVKM. The full variable domain, in which reference TRBV28 and TRBJ2-7 provide the parts outside the CDR3, is DVKVTQSSRYLVKRTGEKVFLECVQDMDHENMFWYRQDPGLGLRLIYFSYDVKMKEKGDIPEGYSVSREKKERFSLILESASTNQTSMYLCASSLLGAGGLYEQYFGPGTRLTVT.